Presented here are 23 T cell receptor beta chains from one specimen sequenced in a study of shared clonotypes between healthy human individuals. The method was immunoSEQ multiplex PCR; TCRdb's version includes in-frame clones alone and lacks a portion of them. The sample has about 960,000 clones, approximately 80% seen once. The sample consisted of memory CD4+ T cells sorted from blood. Subset of the sample: CD45RA-negative fraction. All receptors come from a man between 18 and 35 years old in good health.

This CDR3 reads CSARFSNEQFF. Here the CDR3 DNA reads TGCAGTGCTAGATTCTCCAATGAGCAGTTCTTC. The gene calls are TRBV20-1 and TRBJ2-1; no definite D call. Germline loops: CDR1 DFQATT, CDR2 SNEGSKA (reference sequence). The V end lost 2 bases, the J end lost 6 bases, and 5 bases lay between the germline ends. CDR3 length: 11 residues.

V is TRBV5-1 and J is TRBJ2-7; 8 nucleotides match TRBD2. This CDR3 is built from 15 residues. CDR1 SGHRS and CDR2 YFSETQ come from the germline V gene. V was pared by 3 bases and J by 0 bases, with 5 bases of the junction left unmatched. DNA for the CDR3: TGCGCCAGCAGCTCGGGAGGGGAAAGCTCCTACGAGCAGTACTTC. Protein product: CASSSGGESSYEQYF.

V is TRBV2 and J is TRBJ1-2; possible D gene TRBD1, 5 bases. The germline CDR1 and CDR2 sequences are SNHLY and FYNNEI. V was trimmed by 4 bases and J by 6 bases, leaving 27 bases between them. The CDR3 runs 18 residues. CDR3 sequence: CASSGMGITVREGDGYTF. In DNA, the CDR3 is TGTGCCAGCAGTGGGATGGGGATAACAGTCAGGGAAGGGGATGGCTACACCTTC. The full variable domain, its missing parts supplied by reference TRBV2 and TRBJ1-2, is EPEVTQTPSHQVTQMGQEVILRCVPISNHLYFYWYRQILGQKVEFLVSFYNNEISEKSEIFDDQFSVERPDGSNFTLKIRSTKLEDSAMYFCASSGMGITVREGDGYTFGSGTRLTVV.

The J gene is TRBJ1-6, the V gene TRBV9, with D perhaps matching TRBD1 (6 bases). This CDR3 is 17 amino acids long. Trimming left V 0 bases short and J 5 bases short, with 15 bases between. In germline, CDR1 is SGDLS, CDR2 YYNGEE. In DNA, the CDR3 is TGTGCCAGCAGCGTAGATCCCGCAGGGGCCAATAATTCACCCCTCCACTTT. Its translation: CASSVDPAGANNSPLHF.

The CDR3 sequence is CASSLDPTGGGVTDTQYF. DNA for the CDR3: TGTGCCAGCAGCTTAGACCCTACCGGCGGGGGTGTCACAGATACGCAGTATTTT. V is TRBV11-3 and J is TRBJ2-3, with 7 nucleotides matching TRBD2. Unmatched junction bases numbered 11, after V lost 0 bases and J lost 2 bases. CDR3 length: 18 residues. Per germline, CDR1 SGHNT and CDR2 YENEEA.

CDR3 in amino acids: CASSLRERNSPLHF. CDR3 sequence (DNA): TGTGCCAGCAGCTTAAGGGAAAGGAATTCACCCCTCCACTTT. The V gene is TRBV11-2, the J gene TRBJ1-6; no definite D call. Per the germline V gene, CDR1 is SGHAT and CDR2 is FQNNGV. V lost 2 bases to trimming and J lost 7 bases, with 9 bases between them. This CDR3 is 14 amino acids long.

Worth noting for this clone: The sample contains more than one DNA sequence encoding this CDR3. The CDR3 DNA follows: TGTGCCAGCAGCCTCGGGACTAGCAGGGAGACCCAGTACTTC. It encodes CASSLGTSRETQYF. The V call is TRBV5-4, the J call TRBJ2-5; 9 bases align to TRBD2. This CDR3 contains 14 residues. CDR1 and CDR2 (germline): SGHNT, YYREEE (reference sequence). Losses at the gene ends were 4 bases for V and 5 bases for J; bases not matched to a gene: 6.

The chain recombines TRBV29-1 with TRBJ1-5; weak D call: TRBD1 (5 bases). Trimming removed 0 bases at V and 6 bases at J, with 12 bases between. The CDR3 is made up of 14 amino acids. Germline lookup yields CDR1 SQVTM and CDR2 ANQGSEA. The CDR3 protein is CSVEDLRVIQPQHF. Here the CDR3 DNA reads TGCAGCGTTGAAGATCTCAGGGTTATTCAGCCCCAGCATTTT. The full variable domain, rest sourced from reference TRBV29-1 and TRBJ1-5, is SAVISQKPSRDICQRGTSLTIQCQVDSQVTMMFWYRQQPGQSLTLIATANQGSEATYESGFVIDKFPISRPNLTFSTLTVSNMSPEDSSIYLCSVEDLRVIQPQHFGDGTRLSIL.

This clone was detected once. Distinct nucleotide sequences in the sample also encode this CDR3. The gene calls are TRBV10-3 and TRBJ1-1; weak D call: TRBD1 (5 bases). Between the trimmed V and J ends, which lost 4 bases and 1 base, there was a span of 7 bases. CDR3 length: 13 residues. Germline-derived CDR1 and CDR2 are ENHRY and SYGVKD. The CDR3 is CAISGQGNTEAFF. Here the CDR3 DNA reads TGTGCCATCAGTGGCCAGGGGAACACTGAAGCTTTCTTT.

This chain uses TRBV27 with TRBJ2-7; either TRBD1 or TRBD2 may fit D (5 bases each). Germline V lookup: CDR1 MNHEY, CDR2 SMNVEV (reference sequence). The CDR3 covers 14 residues. With 10 bases removed from V and 0 bases from J, the gap between germline ends came to 16 bases. The DNA of the CDR3 is TGTGCCACCAGGGACGACGCCGCCTCCTACGAGCAGTACTTC. Its protein is CATRDDAASYEQYF.

The rearrangement joins TRBV10-3 to TRBJ2-5; the D call may be TRBD1 or TRBD2 (5 bases each). The CDR3 covers 15 residues. V was cut by 3 bases and J by 9 bases, with 20 bases left in between. Per germline, CDR1 ENHRY and CDR2 SYGVKD. CDR3 DNA sequence: TGTGCCATCAGTGAACCGGGCCAACTCCTGGGGGCCCAGTACTTC. It is translated as CAISEPGQLLGAQYF.

This clone was seen a single time. The chain recombines TRBV21-1 with TRBJ2-7. TRBV21-1 is flagged as a pseudogene. The CDR3 extends over 18 amino acids. The DNA of the CDR3 is TGTGCCAGCAGCAAAGTTGGGCCAAGACCTTTGGGGTCCTACGAGCAGTACTTC. It encodes CASSKVGPRPLGSYEQYF.

The J gene is TRBJ2-5, the V gene TRBV4-3, with D possibly being TRBD1 (5 bases). The germline gives CDR1 LGHNA, CDR2 YSLEER. V gave up 2 bases and J gave up 4 bases, with 11 bases separating them. The CDR3 contains 14 residues. CDR3 DNA sequence: TGCGCCAGCAGCCAAACGGCAGGGTCAGAGACCCAGTACTTC. Translated: CASSQTAGSETQYF.

Concerning this clone: Other DNA sequences within the sample encode an identical CDR3. CDR3 residues: CAWSVGGSNQPQHF. CDR3 sequence (DNA): TGTGCCTGGAGTGTGGGTGGTAGCAATCAGCCCCAGCATTTT. This chain links TRBV30 with TRBJ1-5, with D unclear. Germline V lookup: CDR1 GTSNPN, CDR2 SVGIG (reference sequence). This CDR3 has 14 amino acids. Trimming pared 0 bases from V and 0 bases from J, leaving 6 bases between. Full variable domain (rest looked up from reference TRBV30 and TRBJ1-5): SQTIHQWPATLVQPVGSPLSLECTVEGTSNPNLYWYRQAAGRGLQLLFYSVGIGQISSEVPQNLSASRPQDRQFILSSKKLLLSDSGFYLCAWSVGGSNQPQHFGDGTRLSIL.

The DNA for the CDR3 is TGTGCCAGCAGCTTAGACTCCGCGGGAACTTACAATGAGCAGTTCTTC. This codes for CASSLDSAGTYNEQFF. The chain employs TRBV7-9 and TRBJ2-1; D perhaps matches TRBD2 (6 bases). V was clipped by 1 base and J by 4 bases, with 14 bases between them. The CDR3 sequence is 16 residues long. Germline CDR1 and CDR2: SEHNR and FQNEAQ (reference sequence).

This clone was seen only a few times. The V and J genes are TRBV6-5 and TRBJ1-2; possibly TRBD1 for D (6 bases). This CDR3 contains 15 residues. Trimming removed 7 bases from V and 5 bases from J, with 20 bases in between. Germline V gene sequence: CDR1 MNHEY, CDR2 SVGAGI. CDR3 nucleotides: TGTGCCAGCATTCATGCTGGGGGGACACAGTATGGCTACACCTTC. Residues: CASIHAGGTQYGYTF.

A single count supports this clone. The chain carries TRBV7-2 and TRBJ1-1; D remains ambiguous. The V and J ends lost 5 bases and 6 bases respectively, with 19 bases between them. Germline CDR1 is SGHTA and CDR2 is FQGNSA. The CDR3 is 15 amino acids. CDR3 DNA sequence: TGTGCCAGCAGCCCCCGGGCCCCTGGGCGAGCTGAAGCTTTCTTT. Translating gives CASSPRAPGRAEAFF.

V is TRBV6-1 and J is TRBJ2-7; 9 positions match TRBD1. V dropped 6 bases and J dropped 2; count of bases not matched to a gene: 8. The CDR3 is 15 amino acids. CDR1 is MNHNS, CDR2 SASEGT, per germline. CDR3 sequence reads: CASRPDRGATYEQYF. The CDR3, as DNA: TGTGCCAGCAGACCCGACAGGGGGGCAACCTACGAGCAGTACTTC.

This clone was seen at least ten times. The chain recombines TRBV5-4 with TRBJ2-3, with 7 bases that match TRBD2. CDR1 and CDR2 (germline): SGHNT, YYREEE (reference sequence). This CDR3 spans 18 amino acids. V shed 0 bases, J shed 0 bases, and the junction held 10 bases outside the gene matches. This chain's CDR3 is CASSLAPSGKPSTDTQYF. CDR3 DNA sequence: TGTGCCAGCAGCTTGGCCCCTAGCGGAAAGCCTAGCACAGATACGCAGTATTTT.

The V and J genes are TRBV28 and TRBJ1-3; 10 nucleotides line up with TRBD1. Per the germline V gene, CDR1 is MDHEN and CDR2 is SYDVKM. V trimming: 2 bases; J trimming: 13 bases; junction bases outside the gene matches: 5. The CDR3 is made up of 13 amino acids. As DNA, the CDR3 is TGTGCCAGCAGTTTAGCGGGGACAGGGGAGATATATTTT. Encoded protein: CASSLAGTGEIYF. Variable domain in full (rest from reference TRBV28 and TRBJ1-3): DVKVTQSSRYLVKRTGEKVFLECVQDMDHENMFWYRQDPGLGLRLIYFSYDVKMKEKGDIPEGYSVSREKKERFSLILESASTNQTSMYLCASSLAGTGEIYFGEGSWLTVV.

This clone was recorded once. The chain couples TRBV5-4 to TRBJ1-4; D possibly corresponds to TRBD1 (5 bases). Germline CDR1 reads SGHNT; CDR2 reads YYREEE (reference sequence). V was pared by 0 bases and J by 5 bases, with 11 bases between. This CDR3 region has 15 residues. The CDR3 nucleotides are TGTGCCAGCAGCTTGGGGGGCAGGGAAAATGAAAAACTGTTTTTT. It encodes CASSLGGRENEKLFF.

This clone occurred a few times. This chain joins TRBV5-5 and TRBJ1-2; D gene unclear. CDR3 length: 13 residues. Trimming pared 4 bases from V and 4 bases from J, leaving 11 bases between. CDR1 and CDR2 from the germline V gene are SGHKS and YYEKEE (reference sequence). CDR3 sequence reads: CASSLTLSYGYTF. CDR3 nucleotides: TGTGCCAGCAGCCTGACATTGAGCTATGGCTACACCTTC.

Turning to this clone: The sample has other DNA sequences that encode this CDR3 too. V usage is TRBV19 and J usage is TRBJ1-2; 7 bases agree with TRBD1. Germline trimming cut 5 bases from V and 1 base from J; bases unmatched to any gene: 4. Germline CDR1 is LNHDA and CDR2 is SQIVND (reference sequence). CDR3 size: 14 residues. CDR3 sequence: CASSARDSNYGYTF. Written as DNA, the CDR3 is TGTGCCAGTAGTGCACGGGACAGTAACTATGGCTACACCTTC.